The 23 T cell receptor beta chains below were found in one sample sequenced in a study of OX40 agonist ivuxolimab in advanced cancers. The data were produced by immunoSEQ multiplex PCR, yet TCRdb's version contains in-frame clones alone and is incomplete. The sample has 78,000 or so clones, 70% to 90% seen once. Source: CD4+ or CD8+ T cells sorted from blood, taken in a trial of the OX40 agonist ivuxolimab. The receptors derive from an adult with an advanced solid tumor such as melanoma, head and neck, liver or kidney cancer.

V usage is TRBV29-1 and J usage is TRBJ1-1; no clear D gene. Trimming took off 7 bases at V and 1 base at J, with 10 bases between the two ends. Per germline, CDR1 SQVTM and CDR2 ANQGSEA. The CDR3 is 12 amino acids. The CDR3 DNA sequence: TGCAGCGCCCGGGGAAGGAACACTGAAGCTTTCTTT. This codes for CSARGRNTEAFF.

The chain uses TRBV7-9 and TRBJ2-7, with TRBD1 matching over 10 bases. Germline V CDR1 and CDR2: SEHNR, FQNEAQ (reference sequence). CDR3 length: 14 amino acids. The J segment lost 5 bases and the V segment lost 5 bases, leaving 6 bases of the junction unmatched. CDR3 loop: CASSPRTGGHEQYF. In DNA, the CDR3 is TGTGCCAGCAGCCCCCGGACAGGGGGGCACGAGCAGTACTTC.

The chain employs TRBV6-1 and TRBJ1-1, with 8 bases that match TRBD1. The V and J ends lost 4 bases and 5 bases, in that order; junction bases with no gene match: 6. CDR3 length: 14 residues. CDR1 and CDR2 (germline): MNHNS, SASEGT. The CDR3 sequence is CASSATGGRTEAFF. The DNA of the CDR3 is TGTGCCAGCAGTGCAACAGGGGGTAGGACTGAAGCTTTCTTT.

The CDR3 nucleotides are TGTGCCACCAGCAGAGAAAAGGGACTAGCGGGAGACGAGCAGTACTTC. This sequence encodes CATSREKGLAGDEQYF. The chain carries TRBV15 and TRBJ2-7, with 14 positions matching TRBD2. The V gene's germline CDR1 is LNHNV and CDR2 YYDKDF (reference sequence). V shed 0 bases and J 5 bases; nucleotides not matched to a gene: 3. The CDR3 sequence is 16 residues long.

This sequence joins TRBV16 and TRBJ2-1, with D perhaps matching TRBD1 or TRBD2 (6 bases each). Germline values: CDR1 KGHSY, CDR2 FQNENV. This CDR3 region has 18 residues. V was pared by 1 base and J by 0 bases, with 16 bases between. The DNA of the CDR3 is TGTGCCAGCAGCCAATGGGAACAGGGAGGAAGCTCCTACAATGAGCAGTTCTTC. Its translation: CASSQWEQGGSSYNEQFF.

V and J are TRBV25-1 and TRBJ1-1; the match to TRBD1 covers 9 bases. The V and J ends lost 0 bases and 10 bases, in that order; junction bases with no gene match: 6. There are 14 residues in the CDR3. From germline, CDR1 is MGHDK and CDR2 SYGVNS. This CDR3 reads CASSEYRDRDTAFF. Written as DNA, the CDR3 is TGTGCCAGCAGTGAATATAGGGACAGGGATACAGCTTTCTTT.

The V gene is TRBV6-5, the J gene TRBJ1-2; no firm D call. CDR3 length: 13 amino acids. CDR1 MNHEY and CDR2 SVGAGI come from the germline V gene. V lost 0 bases to trimming and J lost 8 bases, with 10 bases between them. CDR3 sequence (DNA): TGTGCCAGCAGTTACTCAGGGTCGATGGGCTACACCTTC. Translated, it gives CASSYSGSMGYTF.

The chain has TRBV7-2 and TRBJ2-5; D possibly corresponds to TRBD2 (6 bases). CDR1 is SGHTA, CDR2 FQGNSA, per germline. The CDR3 is 15 residues long. Between the trimmed V and J ends, which lost 2 bases and 1 base, there was a span of 11 bases. The CDR3 DNA sequence: TGTGCCAGCAGCTTATTACGGGAGTTCCAAGAGACCCAGTACTTC. It yields the protein CASSLLREFQETQYF.

The V gene is TRBV5-1, the J gene TRBJ2-1; 8 bases fit TRBD1. From germline, CDR1 is SGHRS and CDR2 YFSETQ. J lost 1 base, V lost 4 bases, and 4 bases had no gene match. CDR3 length: 15 amino acids. The CDR3 region has the DNA TGCGCCAGCAGCCCTGGACAGGGTTCCTACAATGAGCAGTTCTTC. It specifies CASSPGQGSYNEQFF.

J is TRBJ2-5 and V is TRBV14; no clear D. The CDR3 covers 15 residues. From germline, CDR1 is SGHDN and CDR2 FVKESK. V was trimmed by 1 base and J by 4 bases, leaving 13 bases between them. The CDR3 nucleotides read TGTGCCAGCAGCCAAGTAGGCTACCCGTTAGAGACCCAGTACTTC. Translation gives CASSQVGYPLETQYF.

The rearrangement joins TRBV18 to TRBJ2-7, with 7 bases identical to TRBD1. CDR1 is KGHSH and CDR2 is LQKENI in the germline V gene. J gave up 3 bases and V 2 bases, and 1 base lay outside the gene matches. This CDR3 comprises 13 residues. The CDR3 nucleotides read TGTGCCAGCTCACCAAGGGGGCTCTACGAGCAGTACTTC. It yields the protein CASSPRGLYEQYF. Drawing the rest from reference TRBV18 and TRBJ2-7, the complete variable domain is NAGVMQNPRHLVRRRGQEARLRCSPMKGHSHVYWYRQLPEEGLKFMVYLQKENIIDESGMPKERFSAEFPKEGPSILRIQQVVRGDSAAYFCASSPRGLYEQYFGPGTRLTVT.

The chain couples TRBV6-1 to TRBJ2-2, with D possibly matching TRBD1 (5 bases). Germline CDR1 MNHNS, CDR2 SASEGT. Deletions cut 6 bases from V and 6 bases from J, with 14 bases between. The CDR3 covers 14 residues. CDR3 bases: TGTGCCAGCAGGGAGACAGTTAACGCCGGGGAGCTGTTTTTT. The encoded protein is CASRETVNAGELFF.

The count of this clone is one. This chain's CDR3 is CASSYSTGTEAFF. The CDR3 DNA reads TGTGCCAGCAGTTACTCGACAGGCACTGAAGCTTTCTTT. The chain employs TRBV6-6 and TRBJ1-1, with D possibly matching TRBD1 (6 bases). The germline V gene has CDR1 MNHNY and CDR2 SVGAGI (reference sequence). V lost 0 bases and J 4 bases, leaving 6 bases between the germline ends. This CDR3 has 13 residues.

The chain combines TRBV28 with TRBJ2-2, with D perhaps TRBD2 (6 bases). V lost 6 bases to trimming and J lost 4 bases, with 15 bases between them. The CDR3 has 15 residues. The germline gives CDR1 MDHEN, CDR2 SYDVKM. The CDR3 coding sequence is TGTGCCAGCAGCCTCGGAGGGACTTCCACCGGGGAGCTGTTTTTT. Its translation: CASSLGGTSTGELFF.

The chain uses TRBV4-1 and TRBJ2-7; 9 bases agree with TRBD1. Trimming cost V 3 bases and J 6 bases; bases outside gene matches: 12. Germline CDR1 MGHRA, CDR2 YSYEKL. The CDR3 covers 16 residues. This chain's CDR3 is CASSHETGTGQGEQYF. The DNA of the CDR3 is TGCGCCAGCAGCCATGAGACCGGGACAGGGCAAGGCGAGCAGTACTTC.

The chain links TRBV6-6 to TRBJ2-2; the match to TRBD1 covers 7 bases. The trim removed 6 bases at V and 0 bases at J, leaving 1 base unmatched. Per the germline V gene, CDR1 is MNHNY and CDR2 is SVGAGI (reference sequence). The CDR3 spans 14 residues. The CDR3 region is CASSGTANTGELFF. Written as DNA, the CDR3 is TGTGCCAGCAGCGGGACAGCGAACACCGGGGAGCTGTTTTTT.

V gene TRBV6-6 combines with J gene TRBJ2-7; tentatively, D is TRBD2 (5 bases). V lost 6 bases and J 7 bases, leaving 13 bases between the germline ends. This CDR3 contains 12 residues. CDR1 is MNHNY, CDR2 SVGAGI, per germline (reference sequence). The CDR3 loop is CASRPPGEEQYF. In DNA form, the CDR3 reads TGTGCCAGCAGACCTCCTGGGGAGGAGCAGTACTTC.

The chain links TRBV7-9 to TRBJ2-1; 8 positions agree with TRBD2. CDR1 is SEHNR and CDR2 is FQNEAQ in the germline V gene (reference sequence). This CDR3 is 18 amino acids long. The J segment lost 0 bases and the V segment lost 5 bases, leaving 12 bases of the junction unmatched. CDR3 loop: CASSPKTRGTSSYNEQFF. The CDR3 coding sequence is TGTGCCAGCAGCCCGAAAACCCGCGGGACTAGCTCCTACAATGAGCAGTTCTTC. The full variable domain, completed using reference TRBV7-9 and TRBJ2-1, is DTGVSQNPRHKITKRGQNVTFRCDPISEHNRLYWYRQTLGQGPEFLTYFQNEAQLEKSRLLSDRFSAERPKGSFSTLEIQRTEQGDSAMYLCASSPKTRGTSSYNEQFFGPGTRLTVL.

The chain is built from TRBV7-2 and TRBJ1-3; the D is unclear. The CDR3 loop spans 12 amino acids. Germline V gene sequence: CDR1 SGHTA, CDR2 FQGNSA. Trimming shortened V by 5 bases and J by 6 bases, and 8 bases separated the two germline ends. The CDR3 sequence: CASSPTLNTIYF. CDR3 sequence (DNA): TGTGCCAGCAGCCCCACGTTAAACACCATATATTTT.

The rearrangement uses TRBV7-6 and TRBJ1-3; a possible D gene is TRBD1 (5 bases). Germline CDR1 and CDR2: SGHVS and FNYEAQ. The ends were cut back, 0 bases at V and 2 bases at J, with 5 bases in the middle. The CDR3 totals 14 residues. In nucleotides, the CDR3 is TGTGCCAGCAGCTTAGCACAGGCTGGAAACACCATATATTTT. It is translated as CASSLAQAGNTIYF.

V gene TRBV5-1 combines with J gene TRBJ1-4, with 7 bases matching TRBD1. This CDR3 is built from 16 residues. Per germline, CDR1 SGHRS and CDR2 YFSETQ. The ends lost 5 bases at V and 1 base at J; junction bases unmatched: 8. CDR3 in DNA: TGCGCCAGCAGTGGAAAGACAGGGCAAACTAATGAAAAACTGTTTTTT. It translates to CASSGKTGQTNEKLFF. Complete variable domain (other parts from reference TRBV5-1 and TRBJ1-4): KAGVTQTPRYLIKTRGQQVTLSCSPISGHRSVSWYQQTPGQGLQFLFEYFSETQRNKGNFPGRFSGRQFSNSRSEMNVSTLELGDSALYLCASSGKTGQTNEKLFFGSGTQLSVL.

This clone was seen a single time. The V and J genes are TRBV6-6 and TRBJ2-1; TRBD1 agrees at 12 bases. Germline V CDR1 and CDR2: MNHNY, SVGAGI (reference sequence). V trimming: 0 bases; J trimming: 7 bases; junction bases outside the gene matches: 4. This CDR3 has 16 amino acids. The CDR3, as DNA: TGTGCCAGCAGTTACTCGGGGACAGGGGGCAAGAATGAGCAGTTCTTC. It translates to CASSYSGTGGKNEQFF.

The rearrangement uses TRBV7-9 and TRBJ2-7; D not resolved. The V gene lost 5 bases and the J gene lost 4 bases, with 6 bases spanning the gap. Germline CDR1 SEHNR, CDR2 FQNEAQ (reference sequence). The CDR3 sequence is 11 residues long. CDR3 DNA sequence: TGTGCCAGCAGCAACCGTTACGAGCAGTACTTC. Protein: CASSNRYEQYF. Supplemented by reference TRBV7-9 and TRBJ2-7, the full variable domain reads DTGVSQNPRHKITKRGQNVTFRCDPISEHNRLYWYRQTLGQGPEFLTYFQNEAQLEKSRLLSDRFSAERPKGSFSTLEIQRTEQGDSAMYLCASSNRYEQYFGPGTRLTVT.